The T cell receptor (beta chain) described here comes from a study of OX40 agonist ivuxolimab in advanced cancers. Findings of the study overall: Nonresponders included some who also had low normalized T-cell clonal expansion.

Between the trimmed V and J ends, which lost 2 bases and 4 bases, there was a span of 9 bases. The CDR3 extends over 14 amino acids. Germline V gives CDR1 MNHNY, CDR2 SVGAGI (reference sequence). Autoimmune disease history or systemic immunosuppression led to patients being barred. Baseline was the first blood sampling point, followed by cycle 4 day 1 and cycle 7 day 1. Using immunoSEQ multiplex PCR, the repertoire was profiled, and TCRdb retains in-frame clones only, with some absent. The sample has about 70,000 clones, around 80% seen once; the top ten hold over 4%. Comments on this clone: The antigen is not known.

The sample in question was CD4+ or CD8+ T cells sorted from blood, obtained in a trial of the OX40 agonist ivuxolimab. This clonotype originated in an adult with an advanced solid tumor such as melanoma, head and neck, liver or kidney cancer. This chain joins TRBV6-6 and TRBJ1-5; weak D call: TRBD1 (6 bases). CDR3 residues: CASSYTQGNQPQHF. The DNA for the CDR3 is TGTGCCAGCAGTTACACCCAGGGGAATCAGCCCCAGCATTTT.